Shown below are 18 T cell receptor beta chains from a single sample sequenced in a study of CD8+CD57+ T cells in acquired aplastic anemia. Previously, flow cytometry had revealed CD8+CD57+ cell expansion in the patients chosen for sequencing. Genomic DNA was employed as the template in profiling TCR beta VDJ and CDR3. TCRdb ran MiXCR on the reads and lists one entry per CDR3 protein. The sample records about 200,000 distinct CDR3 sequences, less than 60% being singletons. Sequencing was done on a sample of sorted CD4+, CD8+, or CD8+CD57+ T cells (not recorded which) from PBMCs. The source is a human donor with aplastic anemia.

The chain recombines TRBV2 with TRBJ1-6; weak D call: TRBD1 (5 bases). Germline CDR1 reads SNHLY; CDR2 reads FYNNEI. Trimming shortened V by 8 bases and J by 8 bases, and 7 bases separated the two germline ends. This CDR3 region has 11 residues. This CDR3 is CASGGYSPLHF. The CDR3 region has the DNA TGTGCCAGCGGGGGTTATTCACCCCTCCACTTT.

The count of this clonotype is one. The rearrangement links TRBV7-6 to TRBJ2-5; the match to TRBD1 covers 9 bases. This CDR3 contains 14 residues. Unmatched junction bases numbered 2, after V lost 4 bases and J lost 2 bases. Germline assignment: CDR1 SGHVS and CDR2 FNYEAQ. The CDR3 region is CASSSGQGQETQYF. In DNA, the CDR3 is TGTGCCAGCAGCTCGGGACAGGGACAAGAGACCCAGTACTTC.

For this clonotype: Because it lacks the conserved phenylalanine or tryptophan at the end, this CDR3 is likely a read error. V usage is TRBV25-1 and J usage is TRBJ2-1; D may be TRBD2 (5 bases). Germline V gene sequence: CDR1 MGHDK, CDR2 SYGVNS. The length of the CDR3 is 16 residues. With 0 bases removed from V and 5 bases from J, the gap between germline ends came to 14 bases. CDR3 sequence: CASSEYRGSNNNEQFL. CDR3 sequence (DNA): TGTGCCAGCAGTGAATACCGGGGTTCCAATAACAATGAGCAGTTCCTC.

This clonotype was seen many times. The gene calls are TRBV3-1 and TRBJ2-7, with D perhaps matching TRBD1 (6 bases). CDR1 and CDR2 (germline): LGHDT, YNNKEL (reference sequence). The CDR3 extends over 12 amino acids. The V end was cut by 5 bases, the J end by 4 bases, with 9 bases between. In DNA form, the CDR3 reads TGTGCCAGCAGCGACAGGTTATACGAGCAGTACTTC. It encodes CASSDRLYEQYF.

CDR3 in amino acids: CASRVTANTGELFF. In DNA form, the CDR3 reads TGTGCCAGCAGGGTTACCGCGAACACCGGGGAGCTGTTTTTT. The V and J genes are TRBV2 and TRBJ2-2; D is uncertain. CDR1 SNHLY and CDR2 FYNNEI come from the germline V gene. Trimming cost V 6 bases and J 0 bases, with 8 bases left between them. CDR3 length: 14 amino acids.

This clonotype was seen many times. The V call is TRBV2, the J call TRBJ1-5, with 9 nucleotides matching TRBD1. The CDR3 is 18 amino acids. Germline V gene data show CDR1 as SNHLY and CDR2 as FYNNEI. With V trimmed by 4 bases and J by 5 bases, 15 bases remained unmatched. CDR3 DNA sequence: TGTGCCAGCAGTGGATCCGGGACAGGGAGGTTAGAGGATCAGCCCCAGCATTTT. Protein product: CASSGSGTGRLEDQPQHF. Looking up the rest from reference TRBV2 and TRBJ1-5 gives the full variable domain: EPEVTQTPSHQVTQMGQEVILRCVPISNHLYFYWYRQILGQKVEFLVSFYNNEISEKSEIFDDQFSVERPDGSNFTLKIRSTKLEDSAMYFCASSGSGTGRLEDQPQHFGDGTRLSIL.

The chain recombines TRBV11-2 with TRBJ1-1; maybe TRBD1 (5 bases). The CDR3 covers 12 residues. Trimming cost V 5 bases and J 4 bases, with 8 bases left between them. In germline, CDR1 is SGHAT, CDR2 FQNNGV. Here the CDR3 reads CASSQGATEAFF. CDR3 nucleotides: TGTGCCAGCAGCCAAGGGGCCACTGAAGCTTTCTTT.

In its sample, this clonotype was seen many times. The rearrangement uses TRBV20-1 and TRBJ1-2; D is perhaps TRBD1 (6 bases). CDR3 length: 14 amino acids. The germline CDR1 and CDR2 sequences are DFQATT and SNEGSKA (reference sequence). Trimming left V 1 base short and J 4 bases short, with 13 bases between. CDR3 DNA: TGCAGTGCTAGAGGGGGGGCTAATGTCTATGGCTACACCTTC. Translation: CSARGGANVYGYTF.

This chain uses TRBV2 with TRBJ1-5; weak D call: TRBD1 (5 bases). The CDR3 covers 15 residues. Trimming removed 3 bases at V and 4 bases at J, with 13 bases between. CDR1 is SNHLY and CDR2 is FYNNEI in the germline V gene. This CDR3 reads CASSESSGWNQPQHF. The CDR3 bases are TGTGCCAGCAGTGAGTCGTCAGGGTGGAATCAGCCCCAGCATTTT.

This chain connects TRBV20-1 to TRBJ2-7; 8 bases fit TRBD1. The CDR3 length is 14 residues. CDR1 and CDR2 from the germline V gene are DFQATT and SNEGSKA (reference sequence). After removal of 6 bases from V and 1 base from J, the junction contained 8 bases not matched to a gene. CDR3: CSAVDRGRSYEQYF. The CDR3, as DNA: TGCAGTGCGGTAGACAGGGGTAGATCCTACGAGCAGTACTTC.

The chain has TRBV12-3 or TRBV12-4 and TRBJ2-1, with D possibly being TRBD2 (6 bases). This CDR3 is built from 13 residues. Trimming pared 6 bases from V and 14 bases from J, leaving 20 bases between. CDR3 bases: TGTGCCAGCAGCCCGTGGAATCGGGACTTTGAGTTCTTC. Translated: CASSPWNRDFEFF.

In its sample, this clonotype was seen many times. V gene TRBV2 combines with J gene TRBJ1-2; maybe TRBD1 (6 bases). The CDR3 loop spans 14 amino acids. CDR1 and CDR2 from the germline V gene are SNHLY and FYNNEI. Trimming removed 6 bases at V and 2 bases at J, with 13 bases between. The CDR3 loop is CASREQGQNYGYTF. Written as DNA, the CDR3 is TGTGCCAGCAGGGAACAGGGACAAAACTATGGCTACACCTTC.

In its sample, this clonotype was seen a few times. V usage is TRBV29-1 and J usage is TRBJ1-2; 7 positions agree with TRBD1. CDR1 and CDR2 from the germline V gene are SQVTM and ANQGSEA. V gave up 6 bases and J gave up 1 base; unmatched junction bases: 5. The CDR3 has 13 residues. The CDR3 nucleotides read TGCAGCGTCGTGGGACAGCTTAACTATGGCTACACCTTC. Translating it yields CSVVGQLNYGYTF. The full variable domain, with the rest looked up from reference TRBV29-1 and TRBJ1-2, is SAVISQKPSRDICQRGTSLTIQCQVDSQVTMMFWYRQQPGQSLTLIATANQGSEATYESGFVIDKFPISRPNLTFSTLTVSNMSPEDSSIYLCSVVGQLNYGYTFGSGTRLTVV.

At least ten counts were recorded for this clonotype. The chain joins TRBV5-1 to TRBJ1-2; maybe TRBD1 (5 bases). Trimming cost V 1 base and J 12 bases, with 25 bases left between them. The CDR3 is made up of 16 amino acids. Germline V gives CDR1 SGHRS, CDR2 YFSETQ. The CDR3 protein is CASSLFFDGARRIDTF. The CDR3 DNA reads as TGCGCCAGCAGCTTGTTCTTCGACGGGGCCCGTCGTATAGACACCTTC.

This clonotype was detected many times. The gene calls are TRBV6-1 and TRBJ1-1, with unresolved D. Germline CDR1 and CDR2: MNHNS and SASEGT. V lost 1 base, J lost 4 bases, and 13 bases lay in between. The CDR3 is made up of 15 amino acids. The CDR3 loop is CASSEVRGRGTEAFF. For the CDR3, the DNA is TGTGCCAGCAGTGAAGTTCGGGGTCGCGGCACTGAAGCTTTCTTT.

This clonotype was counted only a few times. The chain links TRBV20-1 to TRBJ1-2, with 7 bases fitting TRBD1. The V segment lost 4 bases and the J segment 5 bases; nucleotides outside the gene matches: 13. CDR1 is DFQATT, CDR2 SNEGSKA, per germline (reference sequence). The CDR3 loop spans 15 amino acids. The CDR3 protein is CSANPHFGTAYGYTF. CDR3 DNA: TGCAGTGCTAATCCCCATTTCGGGACAGCGTATGGCTACACCTTC.

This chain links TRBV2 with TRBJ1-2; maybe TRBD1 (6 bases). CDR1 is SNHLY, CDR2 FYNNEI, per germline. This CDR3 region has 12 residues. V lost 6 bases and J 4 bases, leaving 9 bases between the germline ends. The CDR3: CASREGVYGYTF. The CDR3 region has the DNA TGTGCCAGCAGAGAGGGGGTCTATGGCTACACCTTC. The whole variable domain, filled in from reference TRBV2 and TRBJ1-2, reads EPEVTQTPSHQVTQMGQEVILRCVPISNHLYFYWYRQILGQKVEFLVSFYNNEISEKSEIFDDQFSVERPDGSNFTLKIRSTKLEDSAMYFCASREGVYGYTFGSGTRLTVV.

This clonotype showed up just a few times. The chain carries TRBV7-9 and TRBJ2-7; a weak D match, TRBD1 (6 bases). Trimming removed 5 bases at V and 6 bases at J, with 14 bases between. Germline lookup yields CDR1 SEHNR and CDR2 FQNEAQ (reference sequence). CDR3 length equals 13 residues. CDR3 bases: TGTGCCAGCAGCCAGGGGACACTAGGCGAGCAGTACGTC. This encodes CASSQGTLGEQYV.